This T cell receptor beta chain derives from a study of cytomegalovirus exposure and HLA in healthy donors. General observations from the study: Indistinguishable V segments such as TRBV6-2 and TRBV6-3 were excluded.

A remark on this clone: Its specificity is unknown.

The CDR3 runs 15 residues. Germline V lookup: CDR1 MNHEY, CDR2 SVGAGI. Unmatched junction bases numbered 6, after V lost 6 bases and J lost 3 bases. 60 Vbeta and 13 Jbeta primers were used in PCR. Sequenced by immunoSEQ multiplex PCR; TCRdb stores in-frame clones only, minus some. Here the sample spans roughly 140,000 clones, 75% to 80% being singletons. This TCR came from a male donor in good health and CMV-seronegative. The sequencing sample was made of PBMCs. This chain links TRBV6-5 with TRBJ2-2; 8 nucleotides match TRBD2. This CDR3 is CASSTGLADTGELFF. CDR3 nucleotide sequence: TGTGCCAGCAGCACAGGACTAGCCGACACCGGGGAGCTGTTTTTT.